These 5 T cell receptor beta chains were sequenced from one sample in a study of blood T cell repertoires in COVID-19. This table comes from immunoSEQ multiplex PCR, and its TCRdb copy is limited to in-frame clones, with some not included. The table has approximately 120,000 clones, about 86% seen once; the top ten hold 5.5% to 6%. Specimen: peripheral blood. These receptors were collected from an elderly man with active or convalescent COVID-19.

The V and J genes are TRBV7-2 and TRBJ2-3; 11 bases agree with TRBD1. The germline V gene has CDR1 SGHTA and CDR2 FQGNSA. V shed 5 bases, J shed 5 bases, and the junction held 3 bases outside the gene matches. This CDR3 is 14 amino acids long. The CDR3 spells CASSRDRGGDTQYF. CDR3 DNA: TGTGCCAGCAGCCGGGACAGGGGGGGAGATACGCAGTATTTT.

This CDR3 reads CASSYSTRGQNTEAFF. CDR3 nucleotide sequence: TGTGCCAGCAGTTACTCGACAAGGGGCCAAAACACTGAAGCTTTCTTT. The genes are TRBV6-5 and TRBJ1-1; the D gene is possibly TRBD1 (5 bases). CDR1 and CDR2 (germline): MNHEY, SVGAGI. V gave up 0 bases and J gave up 2 bases, with 13 bases separating them. This CDR3 has 16 amino acids.

The CDR3 region is CASSSSTYNSPLHF. The CDR3, as DNA: TGTGCCAGCAGTTCGAGCACCTATAATTCACCCCTCCACTTT. The chain couples TRBV27 to TRBJ1-6; no clear D gene. Per germline, CDR1 MNHEY and CDR2 SMNVEV (reference sequence). The CDR3 loop spans 14 amino acids. Trimming took 4 bases from V and 2 from J, leaving 6 bases between them.

In this sample, this clone turned up a few times. J is TRBJ1-5 and V is TRBV3-1 (or the pseudogene TRBV3-2); the D gene is possibly TRBD1 (5 bases). Germline CDR1 and CDR2: LGHDT and YNNKEL (reference sequence). The CDR3 length is 13 residues. Between the trimmed V and J ends, which lost 0 bases and 7 bases, there was a span of 7 bases. As DNA, the CDR3 is TGTGCCAGCAGCCAAGATTGGGGCCAGCCCCAGCATTTT. Translated, it gives CASSQDWGQPQHF.

This chain connects TRBV2 to TRBJ1-6, with 7 bases aligning to TRBD1. Germline CDR1 SNHLY, CDR2 FYNNEI. This CDR3 is built from 13 residues. Germline trimming cut 8 bases from V and 9 bases from J; bases unmatched to any gene: 7. The CDR3 loop reads CASSDRDGSPLHF. CDR3 sequence (DNA): TGTGCCAGCTCAGACAGGGACGGTTCACCCCTCCACTTT.